The 22 T cell receptor beta chains below were found in one sample sequenced in a study of brain T cells in children with intractable seizures. The time point: blood from clinic visit 5 months post-surgery; TSC patient then seizure free. Assay: immunoSEQ multiplex PCR; the TCRdb copy retains only in-frame clones and omits some. The data contain about 340,000 clones, 93% of them singletons. The source was peripheral blood, collected less than 6 months after surgery. These receptors all come from a boy under two years old with tuberous sclerosis and intractable seizures.

The rearrangement uses TRBV7-8 and TRBJ2-5, with D possibly matching TRBD2 (6 bases). Per the germline V gene, CDR1 is SGHVS and CDR2 is FQNEAQ. The CDR3 totals 16 residues. Between the trimmed V and J ends, which lost 4 bases and 4 bases, there was a span of 19 bases. The CDR3 spells CASSYRDSDRLETQYF. The CDR3 nucleotides read TGTGCCAGCAGCTACCGGGACTCTGATCGCCTAGAGACCCAGTACTTC.

The rearrangement uses TRBV30 and TRBJ1-2; 7 bases fit TRBD1. This CDR3 has 14 residues. Germline assignment: CDR1 GTSNPN and CDR2 SVGIG (reference sequence). V lost 0 bases and J lost 7; bases outside the gene matches: 8. CDR3 DNA sequence: TGTGCCTGGAGTGTTAGAAATGACAGGGCTGGCTACACCTTC. Translated: CAWSVRNDRAGYTF.

This chain's CDR3 is CASFTFVPGQGDGYTF. In nucleotides, the CDR3 is TGTGCCAGCTTTACTTTCGTCCCGGGACAGGGGGATGGCTACACCTTC. This rearrangement joins TRBV21-1 to TRBJ1-2; TRBD1 reflects the table's D call only, with no check against the DNA. TRBV21-1 is classified as a pseudogene. This CDR3 contains 16 residues.

CDR3 region: CASSSGLAGWGNEQFF. The CDR3 DNA is TGTGCCAGCAGTTCGGGACTAGCGGGATGGGGTAATGAGCAGTTCTTC. The gene calls are TRBV27 and TRBJ2-1; 13 bases map to TRBD2. The CDR3 length is 16 residues. V gave up 4 bases and J gave up 7 bases; unmatched junction bases: 7. Germline V CDR1 and CDR2: MNHEY, SMNVEV (reference sequence).

This clone was picked up a small number of times. V and J are TRBV27 and TRBJ1-6; D not certain. The germline V gene encodes CDR1 MNHEY and CDR2 SMNVEV (reference sequence). The CDR3 spans 15 residues. V was shortened by 0 bases and J by 9 bases, with 12 bases between the two germline ends. CDR3 coding DNA: TGTGCCAGCAGTTTATCGTGGGGAATACTTTCACCCCTCCACTTT. It is translated as CASSLSWGILSPLHF.

A single count supports this clone. The gene calls are TRBV29-1 and TRBJ1-2; tentatively, D is TRBD1 (5 bases). Trimming took 3 bases from V and 5 from J, leaving 16 bases between them. Germline loops: CDR1 SQVTM, CDR2 ANQGSEA. The CDR3 contains 14 residues. The CDR3 DNA follows: TGCAGCGTTGATGGTTTGGGACTAGGTTATGGCTACACCTTC. This sequence encodes CSVDGLGLGYGYTF.

The V call is TRBV7-9, the J call TRBJ2-2, with a weak D call TRBD1 (6 bases). The CDR3 is made up of 13 amino acids. Germline V gene sequence: CDR1 SEHNR, CDR2 FQNEAQ (reference sequence). V shed 6 bases and J shed 7 bases, with 12 bases lying between them. CDR3 sequence reads: CASSWTDSGELFF. CDR3 DNA: TGTGCCAGCAGTTGGACAGATAGCGGGGAGCTGTTTTTT.

This CDR3 reads CASSQVWAENTIYF. CDR3 DNA sequence: TGCGCCAGCAGCCAAGTGTGGGCCGAAAACACCATATATTTT. The chain joins TRBV4-1 to TRBJ1-3; no clear D. The CDR3 covers 14 residues. V was shortened by 1 base and J by 6 bases, with 10 bases between the two germline ends. Germline V lookup: CDR1 MGHRA, CDR2 YSYEKL.

This clone was observed a single time. CDR3 residues: CASSHPGTTEAFF. The CDR3 nucleotides read TGTGCCAGCAGCCATCCCGGGACAACTGAAGCTTTCTTT. The chain is built from TRBV13 and TRBJ1-1, with D perhaps matching TRBD1 (6 bases). This CDR3 contains 13 residues. Trimming shortened V by 5 bases and J by 5 bases, and 12 bases separated the two germline ends. The V gene's germline CDR1 is PRHDT and CDR2 FYEKMQ (reference sequence).

The gene calls are TRBV27 and TRBJ2-2, with unresolved D. The ends were cut back, 8 bases at V and 4 bases at J, with 11 bases in the middle. Germline V gene data show CDR1 as MNHEY and CDR2 as SMNVEV (reference sequence). The CDR3 sequence is 13 residues long. The CDR3 DNA reads TGTGCCAGCGGTTGGCCTAGCACCGGGGAGCTGTTTTTT. As protein: CASGWPSTGELFF.

The V call is TRBV18, the J call TRBJ2-1; D is ambiguous. Germline CDR1 KGHSH, CDR2 LQKENI. This CDR3 comprises 17 residues. Between the trimmed V and J ends, which lost 1 base and 8 bases, there was a span of 21 bases. CDR3 sequence (DNA): TGTGCCAGCTCACCACTGCCTGACCCCTTCTGGCTCGATGAGCAGTTCTTC. Translating it yields CASSPLPDPFWLDEQFF.

The rearrangement uses TRBV9 and TRBJ1-2, with D hard to call. V shed 0 bases and J shed 4 bases, with 10 bases lying between them. Germline V gene sequence: CDR1 SGDLS, CDR2 YYNGEE. This CDR3 has 14 residues. The CDR3 DNA sequence: TGTGCCAGCAGCGTAGGGAATTCGGGCTATGGCTACACCTTC. Amino acids: CASSVGNSGYGYTF.

The chain recombines TRBV6-5 with TRBJ1-6, with TRBD1 matching over 8 bases. V dropped 0 bases and J dropped 7; count of bases not matched to a gene: 5. CDR3 length: 16 residues. Germline lookup yields CDR1 MNHEY and CDR2 SVGAGI. CDR3 DNA sequence: TGTGCCAGCAGTTACTCCCCGGACAGGGTGAATTCACCCCTCCACTTT. Translated: CASSYSPDRVNSPLHF.

The genes are TRBV5-1 and TRBJ1-1; 9 bases agree with TRBD1. Germline assignment: CDR1 SGHRS and CDR2 YFSETQ. The CDR3 consists of 15 residues. V was clipped by 2 bases and J by 4 bases; unmatched bases: 6. CDR3 in amino acids: CASSLEQGAGTEAFF. CDR3 DNA: TGCGCCAGCAGCTTAGAACAGGGGGCCGGCACTGAAGCTTTCTTT.

The J gene is TRBJ2-7, the V gene TRBV19, with TRBD2 matching 7 bases. Germline trimming cut 5 bases from V and 5 bases from J; bases unmatched to any gene: 12. CDR3 length equals 15 residues. In germline, CDR1 is LNHDA, CDR2 SQIVND (reference sequence). CDR3 DNA: TGTGCCAGTAGTCAAGAAGGCGGGGGTGTCCACGAGCAGTACTTC. Its protein is CASSQEGGGVHEQYF.

This rearrangement joins TRBV5-1 to TRBJ1-1; D unresolved. The germline gives CDR1 SGHRS, CDR2 YFSETQ. The V and J ends lost 0 bases and 8 bases respectively, with 8 bases between them. There are 12 residues in the CDR3. The CDR3 bases are TGCGCCAGCAGCTTGGCGGGAATCGAAGCTTTCTTT. Translation: CASSLAGIEAFF.

The chain recombines TRBV29-1 with TRBJ1-1; unclear D gene. CDR1 and CDR2 (germline): SQVTM, ANQGSEA. Deletions cut 4 bases from V and 1 base from J, with 13 bases between. The CDR3 sequence is 14 residues long. The CDR3 DNA follows: TGCAGCGTTGCCCTAGGCGTACGGAACACTGAAGCTTTCTTT. Its translation: CSVALGVRNTEAFF.

This clone was picked up one time. The rearrangement uses TRBV12-3 or TRBV12-4 and TRBJ2-3; TRBD1 might be the D (5 bases). There are 13 residues in the CDR3. V lost 4 bases to trimming and J lost 5 bases, with 10 bases between them. CDR3 sequence: CASSSREVDTQYF. Written as DNA, the CDR3 is TGTGCCAGCAGTTCCAGGGAAGTAGATACGCAGTATTTT.

The chain recombines TRBV7-6 with TRBJ1-4, with D possibly TRBD1 on 5 matching bases. Germline V gene lookup returns CDR1 SGHVS and CDR2 FNYEAQ. Trimming left V 6 bases short and J 6 bases short, with 20 bases between. This CDR3 is 16 amino acids long. The CDR3 DNA follows: TGTGCCAGCAGTCGTGCCCGGAGGGGAGGGGATGAAAAACTGTTTTTT. Its translation: CASSRARRGGDEKLFF.

This chain uses TRBV5-6 with TRBJ2-5; no clear D. This CDR3 has 19 residues. CDR1 and CDR2 (germline): SGHDT, YYEEEE. The V end lost 1 base, the J end lost 3 bases, and 25 bases lay between the germline ends. The chain's CDR3 is CASSLRLSGTHIVKETQYF. CDR3 bases: TGTGCCAGCAGCTTGAGGCTTTCGGGTACTCACATCGTAAAAGAGACCCAGTACTTC.

The chain is built from TRBV27 and TRBJ2-1; 7 nucleotides match TRBD1. This CDR3 contains 17 residues. Losses at the gene ends were 5 bases for V and 4 bases for J; bases not matched to a gene: 14. Germline CDR1 reads MNHEY; CDR2 reads SMNVEV (reference sequence). CDR3 protein: CASSRREGGARYNEQFF. CDR3 DNA: TGTGCCAGCAGTCGAAGGGAAGGGGGCGCAAGGTACAATGAGCAGTTCTTC.

The genes are TRBV30 and TRBJ1-1, with D perhaps matching TRBD1 (5 bases). CDR1 and CDR2 (germline): GTSNPN, SVGIG (reference sequence). This CDR3 comprises 13 residues. Trimming pared 7 bases from V and 7 bases from J, leaving 19 bases between. CDR3 region: CASSGGGNGEAFF. The CDR3 DNA sequence: TGTGCCTCTTCTGGGGGGGGAAATGGTGAAGCTTTCTTT.